The rows below give T cell receptor beta chains drawn from one sample of a study of cytomegalovirus exposure and HLA in healthy donors. Produced via immunoSEQ multiplex PCR; TCRdb's table is partial and in-frame only. The profile shows about 180,000 clones, roughly 85% of them singletons. The sequenced sample was PBMCs. The receptors were sampled from a man aged 30-40 years in good health and CMV-seronegative. Both conserved end residues are part of each CDR3. D genes are given only for firm matches. Size is omitted from some rows. Given values are once, few, many or a class for expanded clones.

size,J,V,D,CDR3,DNA
-,TRBJ2-6,TRBV7-3,-,CASSPQGPGANVLTF,TGTGCCAGCAGCCCTCAGGGTCCTGGGGCCAACGTCCTGACTTTC
-,TRBJ1-1,TRBV29-1,-,CSVEGRAGPNTEAFF,TGCAGCGTTGAAGGTCGAGCGGGCCCTAACACTGAAGCTTTCTTT
-,TRBJ2-5,TRBV7-9,TRBD2,CASSWTSGRGETQYF,TGTGCCAGCAGTTGGACTAGCGGGAGGGGAGAGACCCAGTACTTC
once,TRBJ1-5,TRBV11-1,-,CASSPKQDQPQHF,TGTGCCAGCAGTCCGAAACAGGATCAGCCCCAGCATTTT
-,TRBJ2-5,TRBV5-8,TRBD2,CASSPHGGGLQETQYF,TGTGCCAGCAGCCCCCACGGCGGGGGGCTCCAAGAGACCCAGTACTTC
-,TRBJ1-2,TRBV7-9,-,CASSLAVRADYTF,TGTGCCAGCAGCTTAGCAGTCAGGGCGGACTACACCTTC
few,TRBJ2-3,TRBV30,-,CAWSVSSSTDTQYF,TGTGCCTGGAGTGTGAGTTCTAGCACAGATACGCAGTATTTT
-,TRBJ1-1,TRBV27,-,CASSFFPAFGDTEAFF,TGTGCCAGCAGTTTTTTCCCCGCCTTCGGGGACACTGAAGCTTTCTTT
-,TRBJ1-2,TRBV7-3,-,CASSQTRGIQGGYTF,TGTGCCAGCAGCCAAACGAGGGGGATTCAGGGAGGCTACACCTTC
-,TRBJ2-7,TRBV6-5,-,CASSYGDTTYEQYF,TGTGCCAGCAGTTACGGGGACACAACCTACGAGCAGTACTTC
-,TRBJ1-4,TRBV19,-,CASRGGGLEEKLFF,TGTGCCAGTAGGGGCGGAGGGCTTGAAGAAAAACTGTTTTTT
-,TRBJ2-3,TRBV7-9,TRBD1,CASSPRTGRGTDTQYF,TGTGCCAGCAGCCCTAGGACAGGGCGCGGCACAGATACGCAGTATTTT
-,TRBJ2-2,TRBV7-7,-,CASSRRLSGSNTGELFF,TGTGCTAGCAGCCGTCGTCTAAGCGGGTCGAACACCGGGGAGCTGTTTTTT
-,TRBJ1-2,TRBV28,-,CASVQTNYGYTF,TGTGCCAGCGTCCAGACTAACTATGGCTACACCTTC
-,TRBJ2-7,TRBV28,TRBD1,CASSLPLPGQGDDEQYF,TGTGCCAGCAGTTTACCATTACCGGGACAGGGAGACGACGAGCAGTACTTC
-,TRBJ2-6,TRBV28,TRBD2,CASIGAGVGANVLTF,TGTGCCAGCATTGGCGCGGGGGTTGGGGCCAACGTCCTGACTTTC
-,TRBJ1-3,TRBV10-3,-,CAITRAISGNTIYF,TGTGCCATCACCAGGGCCATCTCTGGAAACACCATATATTTT
-,TRBJ2-3,TRBV27,-,CASRPTGIIIATDTQYF,TGTGCCAGCAGACCCACCGGGATTATAATAGCGACAGATACGCAGTATTTT
-,TRBJ2-7,TRBV18,TRBD1,CASSPTGGGEQYF,TGTGCCAGCTCACCGACAGGGGGCGGCGAGCAGTACTTC
few,TRBJ2-5,TRBV7-9,TRBD2,CSSLSGTSGIGIETQYF,TGTTCCAGCCTCTCCGGGACTAGCGGGATCGGAATAGAGACCCAGTACTTC
once,TRBJ2-1,TRBV11-3,-,CASSLPVPCNEQFF,TGTGCCAGCAGCCTCCCCGTCCCCTGCAATGAGCAGTTCTTC
once,TRBJ2-1,TRBV4-3,-,CASSQDGFSYNEQFF,TGCGCCAGCAGCCAAGATGGCTTCTCCTACAATGAGCAGTTCTTC
-,TRBJ2-7,TRBV29-1,-,CSVEEVQLPLAQYF,TGCAGCGTTGAAGAGGTACAACTCCCCCTAGCCCAGTACTTC
once,TRBJ2-1,TRBV7-3,-,CASSLMGLNNEQFF,TGTGCCAGCAGCTTAATGGGGCTGAACAATGAGCAGTTCTTC
-,TRBJ2-1,TRBV19,-,CACRQGHSSYNEQFF,TGTGCCTGTCGACAAGGCCACAGCTCCTACAATGAGCAGTTCTTC
-,TRBJ2-7,TRBV18,-,CASSPISGEQYF,TGTGCCAGCTCACCAATTTCGGGCGAGCAGTACTTC
-,TRBJ2-4,TRBV4-3,-,CASSQDWRSVIPKNIQYF,TGCGCCAGCAGCCAAGATTGGCGGAGCGTAATTCCCAAAAACATTCAGTACTTC
-,TRBJ2-1,TRBV10-3,-,CAISGYQVPGDEQFF,TGTGCCATCAGTGGTTACCAGGTTCCGGGGGATGAGCAGTTCTTC
-,TRBJ2-6,TRBV7-9,TRBD1,CASSPTRDRPSGANVLTF,TGTGCCAGCAGCCCGACCCGGGACAGGCCCTCTGGGGCCAACGTCCTGACTTTC
-,TRBJ2-7,TRBV6-5,-,CASSSAGREQYF,TGTGCCAGCAGTTCGGCAGGGAGGGAGCAGTACTTC
-,TRBJ2-5,TRBV9,TRBD1,CASSAEGQGGETQYF,TGTGCCAGCAGCGCAGAGGGACAGGGTGGAGAGACCCAGTACTTC
-,TRBJ1-5,TRBV10-2,TRBD1,CASSTQDRGNQPQHF,TGCGCCAGCAGTACCCAGGACAGGGGAAATCAGCCCCAGCATTTT
few,TRBJ2-2,TRBV7-7,TRBD2,CASSLVGGSDTGELFF,TGTGCTAGCAGCTTAGTCGGCGGGAGCGACACCGGGGAGCTGTTTTTT
-,TRBJ1-2,TRBV18,-,CASSPPAGARGYGYTF,TGTGCCAGCTCACCACCGGCGGGGGCGAGGGGCTATGGCTACACCTTC
-,TRBJ2-1,TRBV4-3,-,CASSQDLLAPYNEQFF,TGCGCCAGCAGCCAAGACCTGCTAGCCCCATACAATGAGCAGTTCTTC
-,TRBJ1-4,TRBV14,TRBD1,CASRLSGTGQEKLFF,TGTGCCAGCAGATTGAGTGGGACAGGGCAGGAAAAACTGTTTTTT